The source of this T cell receptor beta chain is a study of persistence of HIV-infected CD4 T cells. Findings and caveats of the study: Compared with CD3/CD28-stimulated cells, CMV- and Gag-responding cells showed lower TCRbeta richness.

This nonspecific control used anti-CD3/anti-CD28 bead stimulation of CD4+ T cells. Sorting selected CD4+ T cells upregulating both CD40 ligand and CD69. Sequencing used immunoSEQ version 4 in survey mode. The protocol was immunoSEQ multiplex PCR, while the TCRdb copy is restricted to in-frame clones and leaves out a portion. This table has over 35,000 clones, approximately 89% appearing once. Points on this clone: The antigen remains undetermined.

Sequenced here: CD4+ T cells sorted from PBMCs after 18-hour stimulation, sampled from a patient who received antiretroviral therapy. The sequence derives from an adult man with HIV who was CMV-seropositive.

The DNA for the CDR3 is TGTGCCACCAGCAGGACCGGGACTAGCATCTACAATGAGCAGTTCTTC. Protein product: CATSRTGTSIYNEQFF. The chain carries TRBV15 and TRBJ2-1, with 9 bases identical to TRBD2. Trimming at V came to 3 bases and at J to 3 bases, leaving 6 bases not matched to a gene. This CDR3 region has 16 residues. The germline V gene encodes CDR1 LNHNV and CDR2 YYDKDF (reference sequence).